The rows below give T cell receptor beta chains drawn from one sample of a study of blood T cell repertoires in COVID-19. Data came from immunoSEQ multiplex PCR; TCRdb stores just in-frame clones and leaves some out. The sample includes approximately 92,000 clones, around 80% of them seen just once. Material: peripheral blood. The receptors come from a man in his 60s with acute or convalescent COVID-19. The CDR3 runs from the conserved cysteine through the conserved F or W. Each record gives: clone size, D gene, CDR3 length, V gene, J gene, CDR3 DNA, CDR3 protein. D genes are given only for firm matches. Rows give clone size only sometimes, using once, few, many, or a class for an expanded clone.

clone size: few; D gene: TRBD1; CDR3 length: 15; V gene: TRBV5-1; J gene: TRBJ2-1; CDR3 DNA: TGCGCCAGCAGCTTTGGACAGGGGGCAGGGAATGAGCAGTTCTTC; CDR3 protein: CASSFGQGAGNEQFF
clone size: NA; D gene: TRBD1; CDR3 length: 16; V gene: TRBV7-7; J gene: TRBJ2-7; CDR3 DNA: TGTGCTAGCAGCCCACCCCATCGACAGGGCCACTACGAGCAGTACTTC; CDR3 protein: CASSPPHRQGHYEQYF
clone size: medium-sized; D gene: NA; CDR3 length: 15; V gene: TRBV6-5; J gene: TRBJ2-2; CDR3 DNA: TGTGCCAGCAGTTACTCCCTGGCGGACACCGGGGAGCTGTTTTTT; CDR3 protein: CASSYSLADTGELFF
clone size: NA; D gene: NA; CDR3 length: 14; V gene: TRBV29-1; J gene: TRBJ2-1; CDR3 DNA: TGCAGCGTCCCCCAGACAGCCCCGACGTGGGAGCAGTTCTTC; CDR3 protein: CSVPQTAPTWEQFF
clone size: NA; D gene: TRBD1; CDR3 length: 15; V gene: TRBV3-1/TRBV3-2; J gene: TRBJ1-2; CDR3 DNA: TGTGCCAGCAGCCCTAGAGACAGGGGCCACTATGGCTACACCTTC; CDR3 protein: CASSPRDRGHYGYTF
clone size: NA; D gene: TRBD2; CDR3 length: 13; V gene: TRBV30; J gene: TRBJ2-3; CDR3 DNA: TGTGCCTGGAGGCTAGCGGCTCAGAATACGCAGTATTTT; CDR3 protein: CAWRLAAQNTQYF
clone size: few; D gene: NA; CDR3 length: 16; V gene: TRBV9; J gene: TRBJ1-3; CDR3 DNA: TGTGCCAGCAGCGTAGAAAGAGGGAGCAGAGGTGCCACCATATATTTT; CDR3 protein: CASSVERGSRGATIYF
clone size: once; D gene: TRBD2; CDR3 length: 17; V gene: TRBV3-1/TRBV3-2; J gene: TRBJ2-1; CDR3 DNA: TGTGCCAGCAGCCACTCTAGCGGGGCCCCCCGGTCGTATGAGCAGTTCTTC; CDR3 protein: CASSHSSGAPRSYEQFF
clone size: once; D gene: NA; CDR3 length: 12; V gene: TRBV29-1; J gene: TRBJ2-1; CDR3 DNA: TGCAGCGTTGTATCCTCCTACTCTGAGCAGTTCTTC; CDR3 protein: CSVVSSYSEQFF
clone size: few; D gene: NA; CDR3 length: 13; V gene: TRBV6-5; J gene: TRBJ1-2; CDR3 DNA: TGTGCCAGCAGCCCCGACAGAAACTATGGCTACACCTTC; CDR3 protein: CASSPDRNYGYTF
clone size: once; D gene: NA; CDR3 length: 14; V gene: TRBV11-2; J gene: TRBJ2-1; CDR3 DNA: TGTGCCAGCAGCTTAAGAGGGGAGGCGGTTTCGGAGTTCTTC; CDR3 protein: CASSLRGEAVSEFF
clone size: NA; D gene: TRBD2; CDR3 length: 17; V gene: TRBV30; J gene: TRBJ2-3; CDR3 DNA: TGTGCCTGGAGTCCCCTACCGGGAGCGGGAGGGGCAGATACGCAGTATTTT; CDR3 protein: CAWSPLPGAGGADTQYF
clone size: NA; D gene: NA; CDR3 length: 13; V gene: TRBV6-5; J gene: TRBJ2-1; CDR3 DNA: TGTGCCAGCAGGGGATCAGGGATCAATGAGCAGTTCTTC; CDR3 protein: CASRGSGINEQFF
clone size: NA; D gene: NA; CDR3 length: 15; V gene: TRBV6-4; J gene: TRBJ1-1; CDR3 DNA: TGTGCCAGCAGAACACAGGGAACTATGAACACTGAAGCTTTCTTT; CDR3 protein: CASRTQGTMNTEAFF
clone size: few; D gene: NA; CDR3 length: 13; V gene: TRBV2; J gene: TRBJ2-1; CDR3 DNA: TGTGCCAGCCGCACAGGCACCTACAATGAGCAGTTCTTC; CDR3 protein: CASRTGTYNEQFF
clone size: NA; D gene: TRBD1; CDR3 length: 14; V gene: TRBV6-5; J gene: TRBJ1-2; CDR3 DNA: TGTGCCAGCAGTTTAGGACAGGGGAGCTATGGCTACACCTTC; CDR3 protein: CASSLGQGSYGYTF
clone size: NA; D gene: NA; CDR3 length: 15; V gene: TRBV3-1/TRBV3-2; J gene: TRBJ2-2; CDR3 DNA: TGTGCCAGCAGCCAATCGGGGGCGAACACCGGGGAGCTGTTTTTT; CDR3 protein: CASSQSGANTGELFF
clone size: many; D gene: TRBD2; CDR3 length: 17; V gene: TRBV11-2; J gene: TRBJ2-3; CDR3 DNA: TGTGCCAGCAGCTTAGTCGTCGGAGCGGGAGTCACAGATACGCAGTATTTT; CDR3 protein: CASSLVVGAGVTDTQYF
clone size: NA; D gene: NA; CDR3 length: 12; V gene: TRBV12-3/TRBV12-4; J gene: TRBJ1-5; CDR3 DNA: TGTGCCAGCAGCTCAAACAACCAGCCCCAGCATTTT; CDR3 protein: CASSSNNQPQHF
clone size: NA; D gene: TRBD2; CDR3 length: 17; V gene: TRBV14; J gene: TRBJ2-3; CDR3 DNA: TGTGCCAGCAGTTATAGAACGACTAGCGGTCAAGCAGATACGCAGTATTTT; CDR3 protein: CASSYRTTSGQADTQYF
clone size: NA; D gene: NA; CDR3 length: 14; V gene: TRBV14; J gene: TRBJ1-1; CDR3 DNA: TGTGCCAGCAGCCTACAGCACCTCAACACTGAAGCTTTCTTT; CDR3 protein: CASSLQHLNTEAFF
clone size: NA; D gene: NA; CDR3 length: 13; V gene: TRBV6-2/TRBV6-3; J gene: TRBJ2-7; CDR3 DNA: TGTGCCAGCAGTCGAACAGGGACCTACGAGCAGTACTTC; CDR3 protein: CASSRTGTYEQYF
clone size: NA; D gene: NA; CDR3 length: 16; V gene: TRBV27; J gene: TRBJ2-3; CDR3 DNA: TGTGCCAGCAGTTTTCACAGGGACGGGAGCACAGATACGCAGTATTTT; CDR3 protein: CASSFHRDGSTDTQYF
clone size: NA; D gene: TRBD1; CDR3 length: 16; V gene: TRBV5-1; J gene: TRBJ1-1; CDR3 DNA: TGCGCCAGCAGCCCGGGGGGACAGGGCTTGAACACTGAAGCTTTCTTT; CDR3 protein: CASSPGGQGLNTEAFF
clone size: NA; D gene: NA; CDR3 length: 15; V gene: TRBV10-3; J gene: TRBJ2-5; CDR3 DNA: TGTGCCATCAGTGACATTAGGCCAGGGAAAGAGACCCAGTACTTC; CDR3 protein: CAISDIRPGKETQYF
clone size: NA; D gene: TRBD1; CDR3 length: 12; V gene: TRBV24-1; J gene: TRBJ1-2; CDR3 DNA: TGTGCCACCAGTGCTACAGGGGGTGGCTACACCTTC; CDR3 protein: CATSATGGGYTF
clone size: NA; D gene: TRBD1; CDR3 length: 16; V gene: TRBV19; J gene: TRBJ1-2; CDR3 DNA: TGTGCCAGTAGTATAAGTTACCCAGGGGGCGGCTATGGCTACACCTTC; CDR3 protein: CASSISYPGGGYGYTF
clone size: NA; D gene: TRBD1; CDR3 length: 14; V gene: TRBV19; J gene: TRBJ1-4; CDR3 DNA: TGTGCCAGTAGTATAGCTTGGGACAGTGAAAAACTGTTTTTT; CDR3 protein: CASSIAWDSEKLFF
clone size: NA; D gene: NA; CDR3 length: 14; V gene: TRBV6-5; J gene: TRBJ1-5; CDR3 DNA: TGTGCCAGCAGTCGGACTGAGAGCAATCAGCCCCAGCATTTT; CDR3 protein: CASSRTESNQPQHF
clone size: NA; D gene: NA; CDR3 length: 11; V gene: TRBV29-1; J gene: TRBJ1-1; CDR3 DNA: TGCAGCGTTGAAACGGGTTTTGAAGCTTTCTTT; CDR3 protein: CSVETGFEAFF
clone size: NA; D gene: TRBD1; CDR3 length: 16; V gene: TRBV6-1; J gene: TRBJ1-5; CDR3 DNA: TGTGCCAGCAGTGAACCCGACAGGGGGCGGAATCAGCCCCAGCATTTT; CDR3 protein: CASSEPDRGRNQPQHF
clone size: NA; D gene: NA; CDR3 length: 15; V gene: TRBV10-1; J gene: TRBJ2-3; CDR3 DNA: TGCGCCAGCAGTGTGGAGGGGTTGGGGACAGATACGCAGTATTTT; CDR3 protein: CASSVEGLGTDTQYF
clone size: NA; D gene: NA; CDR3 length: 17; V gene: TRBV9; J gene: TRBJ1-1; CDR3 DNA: TGTGCCAGCAGCGTAGGGGGTGCAGGGGCCTCGAACACTGAAGCTTTCTTT; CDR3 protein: CASSVGGAGASNTEAFF
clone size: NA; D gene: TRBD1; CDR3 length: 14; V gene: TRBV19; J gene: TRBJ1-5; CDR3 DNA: TGTGCCAGTAGCCTAGGGGGCAGCAATCAGCCCCAGCATTTT; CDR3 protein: CASSLGGSNQPQHF
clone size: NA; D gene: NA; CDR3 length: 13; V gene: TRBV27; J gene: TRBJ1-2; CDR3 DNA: TGTGCCAGCAGCAAACAGGTTGACTATGGCTACACCTTC; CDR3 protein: CASSKQVDYGYTF
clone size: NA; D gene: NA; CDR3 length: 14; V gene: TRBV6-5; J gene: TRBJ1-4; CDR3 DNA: TGTGCCAGTACACAGGGAGGGACTAATGAAAAACTGTTTTTT; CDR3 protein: CASTQGGTNEKLFF
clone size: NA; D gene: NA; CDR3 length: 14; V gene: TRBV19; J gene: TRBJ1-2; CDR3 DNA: TGTGCCAGTAGTATCCTTCAGGGTAGCTATGGCTACACCTTC; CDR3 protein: CASSILQGSYGYTF
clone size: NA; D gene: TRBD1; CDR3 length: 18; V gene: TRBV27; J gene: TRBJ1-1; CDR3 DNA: TGTGCCAGCAGTTTAAAGGCCCCGGGACAGGGTAGGAACACTGAAGCTTTCTTT; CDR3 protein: CASSLKAPGQGRNTEAFF
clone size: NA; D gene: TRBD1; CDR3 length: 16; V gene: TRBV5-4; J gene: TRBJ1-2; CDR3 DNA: TGTGCCAGCAGCGTGGGACAGGGGGCTGTAGGCTATGGCTACACCTTC; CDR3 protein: CASSVGQGAVGYGYTF
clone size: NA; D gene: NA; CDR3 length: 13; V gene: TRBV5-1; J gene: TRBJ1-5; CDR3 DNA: TGCGCCAGCACCCCGACAGGCGGTCAGCCCCAGCATTTT; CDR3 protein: CASTPTGGQPQHF
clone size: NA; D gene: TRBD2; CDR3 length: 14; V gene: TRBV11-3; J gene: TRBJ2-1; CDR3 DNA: TGTGCCAGCAGCTTAGAAGCGGGAATCAATGAGCAGTTCTTC; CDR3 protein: CASSLEAGINEQFF